The 25 T cell receptor beta chains given below trace back to one sample, sequenced in a study of T cell changes during pregnancy in multiple sclerosis. The data were produced by immunoSEQ multiplex PCR, yet TCRdb's version contains in-frame clones alone and is incomplete. Counted here are around 56,000 clones, 89% occurring once; the ten biggest clones make up more than 1.5%. This specimen consisted of peripheral blood, obtained after pregnancy. Receptors originate from a female donor with multiple sclerosis, enrolled in a pregnancy study.

V and J are TRBV7-9 and TRBJ1-4; possibly TRBD1 for D (5 bases). The V end lost 1 base, the J end lost 12 bases, and 9 bases lay between the germline ends. Germline loops: CDR1 SEHNR, CDR2 FQNEAQ (reference sequence). This CDR3 comprises 12 residues. CDR3 residues: CASSLERGELFF. The CDR3 bases are TGTGCCAGCAGCTTAGAGCGGGGGGAACTGTTTTTT.

This chain joins TRBV7-9 and TRBJ2-1, with 9 positions matching TRBD2. CDR1 is SEHNR and CDR2 is FQNEAQ in the germline V gene (reference sequence). V was pared by 2 bases and J by 4 bases, with 15 bases of the junction left unmatched. The CDR3 totals 19 residues. The CDR3 DNA reads as TGTGCCAGCAGCTTATGGGGCCTGGGGGTAGCGGGGGTTTACAATGAGCAGTTCTTC. This codes for CASSLWGLGVAGVYNEQFF.

A note on this clone: Because it lacks the conserved phenylalanine or tryptophan at the end, this CDR3 is likely a read error. The DNA is omitted, as the CDR3 cannot be located on it reliably, and the CDR3 follows TCRdb's listing. The chain combines TRBV7-9 with TRBJ1-2. The CDR3 contains 9 residues when both ends are counted. Germline V gene sequence: CDR1 SEHNR, CDR2 FQNEAQ (reference sequence). The CDR3 reads CASSEGLPV.

This chain uses TRBV5-1 with TRBJ2-5, with 8 bases lining up with TRBD1. Germline-derived CDR1 and CDR2 are SGHRS and YFSETQ. With V trimmed by 3 bases and J by 5 bases, 3 bases remained unmatched. The CDR3 is made up of 13 amino acids. CDR3 in amino acids: CASSWTGWETQYF. The CDR3 coding sequence is TGCGCCAGCAGCTGGACAGGGTGGGAGACCCAGTACTTC.

Concerning this clone itself: Germline and junction disagree at one end, which may indicate a read error. V and J are TRBV7-7 and TRBJ2-1; TRBD2 matches at 7 bases. The length of the CDR3 is 16 residues. Germline assignment: CDR1 SSHAT and CDR2 FNYEAQ (reference sequence). As DNA, the CDR3 is TGTGCTAGCAGCCCCGGTGCGGGGGTCCCCTACAATGAGCAGTTCTTC. Protein product: CASSPGAGVPYNEQFF.

The chain is built from TRBV7-2 and TRBJ2-5; TRBD2 might be the D (5 bases). With 5 bases removed from V and 5 bases from J, the gap between germline ends came to 12 bases. The CDR3 runs 13 residues. Germline V CDR1 and CDR2: SGHTA, FQGNSA. The chain's CDR3 is CASSRTGLETQYF. DNA for the CDR3: TGTGCCAGCAGCCGAACGGGATTGGAGACCCAGTACTTC.

This chain links TRBV5-1 with TRBJ2-2; possible D gene TRBD2, 5 bases. CDR1 SGHRS and CDR2 YFSETQ come from the germline V gene. The CDR3 is 16 amino acids. V lost 3 bases and J 2 bases, leaving 14 bases between the germline ends. CDR3 residues: CASSSRPGTNTGELFF. The CDR3 DNA reads as TGCGCCAGCAGCTCACGGCCGGGAACAAACACCGGGGAGCTGTTTTTT. Together with reference TRBV5-1 and TRBJ2-2, the CDR3 gives the full variable domain: KAGVTQTPRYLIKTRGQQVTLSCSPISGHRSVSWYQQTPGQGLQFLFEYFSETQRNKGNFPGRFSGRQFSNSRSEMNVSTLELGDSALYLCASSSRPGTNTGELFFGEGSRLTVL.

This rearrangement joins TRBV11-3 to TRBJ1-6; D is uncertain. Between the trimmed V and J ends, which lost 2 bases and 6 bases, there was a span of 5 bases. Germline-derived CDR1 and CDR2 are SGHNT and YENEEA. The CDR3 contains 13 residues. The CDR3 coding sequence is TGTGCCAGCAGCTTAACAGTTAATTCACCCCTCCACTTT. Translation gives CASSLTVNSPLHF.

The rearrangement uses TRBV5-6 and TRBJ1-2; D not certain. CDR3 size: 14 residues. Trimming pared 0 bases from V and 9 bases from J, leaving 15 bases between. Germline V gene sequence: CDR1 SGHDT, CDR2 YYEEEE. This CDR3 is CASSLAAEVHRYTF. CDR3 bases: TGTGCCAGCAGCTTGGCGGCAGAGGTACACCGCTACACCTTC. The full variable domain, in which reference TRBV5-6 and TRBJ1-2 provide the parts outside the CDR3, is DAGVTQSPTHLIKTRGQQVTLRCSPKSGHDTVSWYQQALGQGPQFIFQYYEEEERQRGNFPDRFSGHQFPNYSSELNVNALLLGDSALYLCASSLAAEVHRYTFGSGTRLTVV.

CDR3 sequence: CASSTGNNSPLHF. CDR3 nucleotides: TGTGCCAGCAGTACGGGGAATAATTCACCCCTCCACTTT. V usage is TRBV28 and J usage is TRBJ1-6; D is undetermined. The CDR3 has 13 residues. The germline CDR1 and CDR2 sequences are MDHEN and SYDVKM. Trimming left V 5 bases short and J 5 bases short, with 7 bases between. Full variable domain (remainder filled in from reference TRBV28 and TRBJ1-6): DVKVTQSSRYLVKRTGEKVFLECVQDMDHENMFWYRQDPGLGLRLIYFSYDVKMKEKGDIPEGYSVSREKKERFSLILESASTNQTSMYLCASSTGNNSPLHFGNGTRLTVT.

The chain is built from TRBV7-3 and TRBJ2-3, with a tentative D call TRBD1 (5 bases). The CDR3 has 14 amino acids. Germline V gene sequence: CDR1 SGHTA, CDR2 FQGTGA. The V gene lost 1 base and the J gene lost 2 bases, with 7 bases spanning the gap. The CDR3 DNA follows: TGTGCCAGCAGCTTAATGGGGCCCACAGATACGCAGTATTTT. This translates into CASSLMGPTDTQYF.

The gene calls are TRBV28 and TRBJ1-5; TRBD1 aligns across 7 bases. V lost 10 bases, J lost 6 bases, and 9 bases stayed unmatched. CDR1 and CDR2 from the germline V gene are MDHEN and SYDVKM. This CDR3 region has 13 residues. DNA of the CDR3: TGTGCCACTCACTCGACAGGGAGTCAGCCCCAGCATTTT. This encodes CATHSTGSQPQHF.

The chain joins TRBV2 to TRBJ1-5, with D perhaps matching TRBD1 (5 bases). V lost 2 bases to trimming and J lost 6 bases, with 11 bases between them. The CDR3 sequence is 14 residues long. The germline V gene has CDR1 SNHLY and CDR2 FYNNEI. The CDR3 protein is CASSESGPGQPQHF. CDR3 coding DNA: TGTGCCAGCAGTGAATCAGGGCCGGGTCAGCCCCAGCATTTT.

V usage is TRBV5-6 and J usage is TRBJ1-1, with 7 bases fitting TRBD1. Germline CDR1 is SGHDT and CDR2 is YYEEEE. Losses at the gene ends were 5 bases for V and 3 bases for J; bases not matched to a gene: 7. This CDR3 region has 14 residues. Written as DNA, the CDR3 is TGTGCCAGCAGTTTCTGGGACAGTTACACTGAAGCTTTCTTT. Translated, it gives CASSFWDSYTEAFF.

This chain connects TRBV21-1 to TRBJ1-6; TRBD1, the D gene given by the table, was not confirmed from the DNA. TRBV21-1 is given as a pseudogene. The CDR3 is 17 amino acids. CDR3 region: CASSKPRTGKENSPLHF. The CDR3 region has the DNA TGTGCCAGCAGCAAGCCGAGGACAGGGAAAGAGAATTCACCCCTCCACTTT.

CDR3 protein: CASSLGIDSRSGNTIYF. In DNA form, the CDR3 reads TGTGCCAGCAGTTTAGGGATTGACAGTCGCTCTGGAAACACCATATATTTT. The chain has TRBV28 and TRBJ1-3; a possible D gene is TRBD1 (5 bases). Per the germline V gene, CDR1 is MDHEN and CDR2 is SYDVKM. V was pared by 2 bases and J by 0 bases, with 14 bases between. There are 17 residues in the CDR3.

This chain links TRBV2 with TRBJ1-3; 8 bases are a match to TRBD1. Germline CDR1 and CDR2: SNHLY and FYNNEI. Trimming removed 3 bases from V and 2 bases from J; junction bases left unmatched: 6. The CDR3 is 16 residues long. As DNA, the CDR3 is TGTGCCAGCAGTGATTATTGGACAGGGCCTGGAAACACCATATATTTT. Encoded protein: CASSDYWTGPGNTIYF. Full variable domain (rest looked up from reference TRBV2 and TRBJ1-3): EPEVTQTPSHQVTQMGQEVILRCVPISNHLYFYWYRQILGQKVEFLVSFYNNEISEKSEIFDDQFSVERPDGSNFTLKIRSTKLEDSAMYFCASSDYWTGPGNTIYFGEGSWLTVV.

This chain links TRBV2 with TRBJ1-1; D gene uncertain. Germline CDR1 and CDR2: SNHLY and FYNNEI. The ends were cut back, 7 bases at V and 3 bases at J, with 15 bases in the middle. The CDR3 covers 14 residues. CDR3 coding DNA: TGTGCCAGCAAGGCCTACTCCCAGGACACTGAAGCTTTCTTT. This translates into CASKAYSQDTEAFF.

V and J are TRBV5-4 and TRBJ1-1; 8 bases line up with TRBD1. The germline V gene encodes CDR1 SGHNT and CDR2 YYREEE (reference sequence). The CDR3 contains 14 residues. The V and J ends lost 3 bases and 5 bases, in that order; junction bases with no gene match: 6. CDR3 amino acids: CASSSRDRLTEAFF. DNA for the CDR3: TGTGCCAGCAGCTCCCGGGACAGGCTAACTGAAGCTTTCTTT.

The gene calls are TRBV5-8 and TRBJ1-1, with TRBD1 as a possible D gene (5 bases). The V gene's germline CDR1 is SGHTS and CDR2 YDEGEE. The CDR3 extends over 15 amino acids. The V end was cut by 5 bases, the J end by 4 bases, with 18 bases between. CDR3 DNA sequence: TGTGCCAGCAGGGCGTGGGGGGGTTTGGTCACTGAAGCTTTCTTT. Amino acid sequence: CASRAWGGLVTEAFF.

The rearrangement links TRBV5-4 to TRBJ2-2, with unresolved D. Germline CDR1 and CDR2: SGHNT and YYREEE (reference sequence). The CDR3 extends over 14 amino acids. The V end lost 8 bases, the J end lost 4 bases, and 15 bases lay between the germline ends. CDR3: CASSVWATTGELFF. In DNA form, the CDR3 reads TGTGCCAGTAGTGTTTGGGCAACCACCGGGGAGCTGTTTTTT.

The rearrangement links TRBV7-2 to TRBJ1-5, with 7 bases matching TRBD1. The CDR3 is 15 residues long. V lost 5 bases and J lost 4; bases outside the gene matches: 8. Germline-derived CDR1 and CDR2 are SGHTA and FQGNSA. The DNA of the CDR3 is TGTGCCAGCAGCAAATCGACAGGGAGGAATCAGCCCCAGCATTTT. This sequence encodes CASSKSTGRNQPQHF.

This rearrangement joins TRBV27 to TRBJ1-2, with 10 bases that match TRBD1. J gave up 0 bases and V 1 base, and 23 bases lay outside the gene matches. Germline CDR1 is MNHEY and CDR2 is SMNVEV (reference sequence). This CDR3 region has 23 residues. The CDR3 nucleotides read TGTGCCAGCAGTTTATTGTCCATCGCGGGTCCCCCGGACAGGGGGACCGCTAACTATGGCTACACCTTC. Amino acids: CASSLLSIAGPPDRGTANYGYTF.

The rearrangement joins TRBV5-6 to TRBJ2-7; 7 nucleotides line up with TRBD1. V shed 5 bases, J shed 0 bases, and the junction held 14 bases outside the gene matches. The germline CDR1 and CDR2 sequences are SGHDT and YYEEEE. This CDR3 has 17 amino acids. CDR3 in amino acids: CASRNANDRASSYEQYF. CDR3 DNA: TGTGCCAGCAGGAACGCAAACGACAGGGCCAGCTCCTACGAGCAGTACTTC.

This chain uses TRBV7-9 with TRBJ2-6; perhaps TRBD1 as D (5 bases). The CDR3 consists of 18 residues. The germline V gene has CDR1 SEHNR and CDR2 FQNEAQ (reference sequence). V gave up 2 bases and J gave up 0 bases, with 14 bases separating them. CDR3 residues: CASSLRGTKFSGANVLTF. In DNA form, the CDR3 reads TGTGCCAGCAGCTTAAGGGGTACTAAATTCTCTGGGGCCAACGTCCTGACTTTC.